This T cell receptor beta chain was sequenced for a study of preoperative IRX-2 immunotherapy in early breast cancer. Deletions cut 9 bases from V and 0 bases from J, with 8 bases between. CDR3 size: 12 residues. CDR1 MDHEN and CDR2 SYDVKM come from the germline V gene. Regarding treatment: preoperative locoregional IRX-2 cytokine immunotherapy. The method was immunoSEQ multiplex PCR; TCRdb's version includes in-frame clones alone and lacks a portion of them. The sample carries some 42,000 clones, 65% to 90% recorded once. The rearrangement uses TRBV28 and TRBJ1-1, with no clear D. The origin of this receptor is a human donor with breast cancer. This sample comprised lymph node tissue, obtained after IRX-2 immunotherapy. This chain's CDR3 is CASDSMNTEAFF. The DNA of the CDR3 is TGTGCCAGTGATTCCATGAACACTGAAGCTTTCTTT.